The next 15 T cell receptor beta chains were all read from a single sample in a study of cytomegalovirus exposure and HLA in healthy donors. 60 Vbeta and 13 Jbeta primers were used in PCR. Generated by immunoSEQ multiplex PCR, the TCRdb table keeps only in-frame clones and is missing some. The sample has 150,000 to 200,000 clones; around 75% are singletons. Sequencing used PBMCs. All receptors derive from a man between 18 and 29 years old in good health and CMV-seropositive.

In this sample, this clone turned up a few times. The chain joins TRBV2 to TRBJ2-2; 7 bases are a match to TRBD1. Germline CDR1 is SNHLY and CDR2 is FYNNEI. The CDR3 has 15 residues. J gave up 5 bases and V 8 bases, and 11 bases lay outside the gene matches. CDR3 nucleotide sequence: TGTGCCAGCTCCAAAGGGGGCAGGGTGACCGGGGAGCTGTTTTTT. The encoded protein is CASSKGGRVTGELFF.

The chain uses TRBV9 and TRBJ2-1; TRBD2 agrees at 9 bases. Per the germline V gene, CDR1 is SGDLS and CDR2 is YYNGEE. With V trimmed by 3 bases and J by 3 bases, 7 bases remained unmatched. There are 16 residues in the CDR3. The chain's CDR3 is CASSAPLAGNYNEQFF. The CDR3 region has the DNA TGTGCCAGCAGCGCACCACTAGCGGGTAACTACAATGAGCAGTTCTTC.

The chain links TRBV28 to TRBJ2-7; tentative D call: TRBD2 (7 bases). The CDR3 is 11 amino acids. The germline V and J ends were trimmed by 8 bases and 7 bases, with 12 bases remaining between them. Germline CDR1 reads MDHEN; CDR2 reads SYDVKM. CDR3 sequence reads: CASAGGREQYF. CDR3 nucleotide sequence: TGTGCCAGCGCCGGGGGGCGTGAGCAGTACTTC. The full variable domain, its missing parts supplied by reference TRBV28 and TRBJ2-7, is DVKVTQSSRYLVKRTGEKVFLECVQDMDHENMFWYRQDPGLGLRLIYFSYDVKMKEKGDIPEGYSVSREKKERFSLILESASTNQTSMYLCASAGGREQYFGPGTRLTVT.

The rearrangement joins TRBV6-4 to TRBJ2-1; TRBD2 aligns across 15 bases. Germline assignment: CDR1 MRHNA and CDR2 SNTAGT. V dropped 0 bases and J dropped 0; count of bases not matched to a gene: 6. The CDR3 covers 20 residues. The CDR3 DNA sequence: TGTGCCAGCAGTGACTCGGGGACTAGCGGGAGGCCGAGCTCCTACAATGAGCAGTTCTTC. This encodes CASSDSGTSGRPSSYNEQFF.

The chain recombines TRBV5-1 with TRBJ2-5, with TRBD1 identical over 10 bases. Trimming at V came to 4 bases and at J to 5 bases, leaving 11 bases not matched to a gene. Germline CDR1 and CDR2: SGHRS and YFSETQ. This CDR3 has 16 residues. CDR3 amino acids: CASSVTGGQFSETQYF. The CDR3 nucleotides read TGCGCCAGCAGCGTGACAGGGGGCCAGTTCTCCGAGACCCAGTACTTC.

This clone appeared a few times. This chain joins TRBV6-4 and TRBJ2-1; TRBD2 aligns across 7 bases. Germline loops: CDR1 MRHNA, CDR2 SNTAGT. This CDR3 has 15 amino acids. Unmatched junction bases numbered 10, after V lost 3 bases and J lost 8 bases. CDR3 loop: CASSEGSGLGDEQFF. As DNA, the CDR3 is TGTGCCAGCAGTGAGGGTAGCGGGTTAGGGGATGAGCAGTTCTTC.

In regard to this clone: At one of its ends the junction is not consistent with the germline gene, which may arise from a read error. The chain's CDR3 is CAISDRGQGESYGYPF. The CDR3 DNA follows: TGTGCCATCAGTGACCGCGGACAGGGCGAGAGCTATGGCTACCCCTTC. The chain carries TRBV10-3 and TRBJ1-2; 8 positions agree with TRBD1. This CDR3 is built from 16 residues. Germline CDR1 ENHRY, CDR2 SYGVKD.

V usage is TRBV9 and J usage is TRBJ2-7; a weak D match, TRBD1 (6 bases). There are 14 residues in the CDR3. Between the trimmed V and J ends, which lost 4 bases and 3 bases, there was a span of 14 bases. Germline loops: CDR1 SGDLS, CDR2 YYNGEE. Written as DNA, the CDR3 is TGTGCCAGCAGCCCCCAGGGGCAGAACTACGAGCAGTACTTC. Translating gives CASSPQGQNYEQYF.

This clone has just a few counts. The chain uses TRBV29-1 and TRBJ2-5; 8 nucleotides line up with TRBD1. From germline, CDR1 is SQVTM and CDR2 ANQGSEA. Losses at the gene ends were 5 bases for V and 4 bases for J; bases not matched to a gene: 12. The CDR3 is 15 amino acids. The CDR3 here is CSVRVGQALRETQYF. The CDR3 DNA reads TGCAGCGTTCGGGTGGGACAGGCCCTTAGAGAGACCCAGTACTTC.

The chain recombines TRBV7-9 with TRBJ2-7, with TRBD2 matching 11 bases. Germline assignment: CDR1 SEHNR and CDR2 FQNEAQ (reference sequence). V lost 0 bases and J lost 0; bases outside the gene matches: 7. This CDR3 contains 18 residues. CDR3 coding DNA: TGTGCCAGCAGCTTAGCAGTTATTGGGACTAGCGGCTCCTACGAGCAGTACTTC. It translates to CASSLAVIGTSGSYEQYF.

The gene calls are TRBV18 and TRBJ1-5; D is unclear. V was pared by 0 bases and J by 0 bases, with 12 bases between. The CDR3 length is 17 residues. The germline gives CDR1 KGHSH, CDR2 LQKENI. CDR3 coding DNA: TGTGCCAGCTCACCACCCCCGGGGTGGGATAGCAATCAGCCCCAGCATTTT. It translates to CASSPPPGWDSNQPQHF.

In its sample, this clone was seen once. The rearrangement uses TRBV5-5 and TRBJ1-1; 8 positions agree with TRBD1. CDR1 and CDR2 (germline): SGHKS, YYEKEE (reference sequence). The trim removed 6 bases at V and 6 bases at J, leaving 13 bases unmatched. The CDR3 contains 15 residues. For the CDR3, the DNA is TGTGCCAGCACCTCAACCCTTACGACAGGGGCTGAAGCTTTCTTT. The encoded protein is CASTSTLTTGAEAFF.

The rearrangement links TRBV6-6 to TRBJ1-2; 8 bases are a match to TRBD1. The CDR3 sequence is 13 residues long. Losses at the gene ends were 5 bases for V and 2 bases for J; bases not matched to a gene: 1. Germline CDR1 reads MNHNY; CDR2 reads SVGAGI (reference sequence). The CDR3 nucleotides read TGTGCCAGCAGTCGGACAGGGAACTATGGCTACACCTTC. This codes for CASSRTGNYGYTF.

This clone was seen repeatedly, ten times or more. The genes are TRBV29-1 and TRBJ2-7; TRBD2 might be the D (5 bases). The CDR3 sequence is 10 residues long. Trimming pared 6 bases from V and 7 bases from J, leaving 10 bases between. The germline V gene encodes CDR1 SQVTM and CDR2 ANQGSEA. CDR3 region: CSVVTGEQYF. For the CDR3, the DNA is TGCAGCGTGGTGACGGGAGAGCAGTACTTC.

This clone was seen a handful of times. The V gene is TRBV18, the J gene TRBJ2-7, with TRBD2 matching over 10 bases. Germline V lookup: CDR1 KGHSH, CDR2 LQKENI. V lost 3 bases to trimming and J lost 3 bases; unmatched junction nucleotides: 8. CDR3 length equals 16 residues. The CDR3 region is CASSPGLAGEGYEQYF. In DNA form, the CDR3 reads TGTGCCAGCTCACCGGGGCTAGCGGGAGAGGGCTACGAGCAGTACTTC. The entire variable domain, with the rest obtained from reference TRBV18 and TRBJ2-7, is as follows: NAGVMQNPRHLVRRRGQEARLRCSPMKGHSHVYWYRQLPEEGLKFMVYLQKENIIDESGMPKERFSAEFPKEGPSILRIQQVVRGDSAAYFCASSPGLAGEGYEQYFGPGTRLTVT.